Listed below are T cell receptor beta chains from one sample, sequenced in a study of blood T cell repertoires in COVID-19. The protocol was immunoSEQ multiplex PCR, while the TCRdb copy is restricted to in-frame clones and leaves out a portion. The table lists 200,000 or so clones, about nine tenths of them singletons, with 6.5% in the top ten. The sample taken for sequencing was peripheral blood. The receptors shown here come from a man aged 55-75 years who had recovered from COVID-19. CDR3s include the opening cysteine and the closing phenylalanine or tryptophan. D genes are given only for firm matches. A clone size is listed for some rows: how often the clone was seen (once, few, many), or a class if it is expanded.

V gene,D gene,clone size,J gene,CDR3 DNA,CDR3 protein
TRBV11-3,TRBD2,-,TRBJ2-1,TGTGCCAGCAGCCCGCGAACTAGCGGTTCCTACAATGAGCAGTTCTTC,CASSPRTSGSYNEQFF
TRBV11-2,-,-,TRBJ2-7,TGTGCCAGCAGCCTCCGGGACACCGCCTACGAGCAGTACTTC,CASSLRDTAYEQYF
TRBV7-3,-,-,TRBJ2-3,TGTGCCAGCAGCCCTGGTGAGGGACTGTGGGCAGATACGCAGTATTTT,CASSPGEGLWADTQYF
TRBV28,-,-,TRBJ2-1,TGTGCCAGCAGTTTATCCTACTATGAGCAGTTCTTC,CASSLSYYEQFF
TRBV30,-,-,TRBJ2-7,TGTGCCTGGAGCGTGCCGCAGGGTGCGTACGAGCAGTACTTC,CAWSVPQGAYEQYF
TRBV4-3,TRBD1,-,TRBJ1-2,TGCGCCAGCAGCCAAGAGACAGGGAGCGCGAACACCTTC,CASSQETGSANTF
TRBV19,TRBD2,-,TRBJ2-7,TGTGCCAGTAGTATATCGAGCGGGAATCGCAACGAGCAGTACTTC,CASSISSGNRNEQYF
TRBV7-7,TRBD2,-,TRBJ2-3,TGTGCTAGCAGCTCAACTAGCGGGACCACAGATACGCAGTATTTT,CASSSTSGTTDTQYF
TRBV19,TRBD2,-,TRBJ2-3,TGTGCCAGTAGTATAGCGGGGGGAGGATGGACAGATACGCAGTATTTT,CASSIAGGGWTDTQYF
TRBV19,TRBD1,-,TRBJ1-2,TGTGCCAGTAGTATCGGACAGGGGGTCTATGGCTACACCTTC,CASSIGQGVYGYTF
TRBV7-2,-,-,TRBJ1-5,TGTGCCAGCAGCTTAGTGCCAGGGATCAATCAGCCCCAGCATTTT,CASSLVPGINQPQHF
TRBV18,-,-,TRBJ2-1,TGTGCCAGCTCACGGAGTTACAATGAGCAGTTCTTC,CASSRSYNEQFF
TRBV5-5,TRBD1,-,TRBJ1-2,TGTGCCAGCAGCGCCGGACAGGGGTTCGGCTACACCTTC,CASSAGQGFGYTF
TRBV11-3,-,-,TRBJ2-1,TGTGCCAGCAGCCCCCCGGGTAGCATGCATGAGCAGTTCTTC,CASSPPGSMHEQFF
TRBV10-3,-,-,TRBJ1-4,TGTGCCATCAGTGAGGATAAGGGGAATGAAAAACTGTTTTTT,CAISEDKGNEKLFF
TRBV10-3,-,-,TRBJ2-7,TGTGCCATCAGTGACCCGGACAGTGACGAGCAGTACTTC,CAISDPDSDEQYF
TRBV6-6,-,-,TRBJ2-7,TGTGCCAGCTGCCTACAGACCTTCGGCGAGCAGTACTTC,CASCLQTFGEQYF
TRBV30,-,-,TRBJ2-7,TGTGCCTGGAGTGTGAGGTACGAGCAGTACTTC,CAWSVRYEQYF
TRBV28,TRBD2,-,TRBJ2-7,TGTGCCAGCAGTCCCTCCGGGGTAGCGGGAGACGAGCAGTACTTC,CASSPSGVAGDEQYF
TRBV3-1/TRBV3-2,-,once,TRBJ2-5,TGTGCCAGCAGTTCGCGGGGGCGTAGCCAGACCCAGTACTTC,CASSSRGRSQTQYF
TRBV19,TRBD1,-,TRBJ1-1,TGTGCCAGTAGTATAGAGATGGGACAGGTCTCTGAAGCTTTCTTT,CASSIEMGQVSEAFF
TRBV5-4,TRBD1,-,TRBJ2-5,TGTGCCAGCAGTTCACCGGGACAGGGGAACCTCCCTCAAGAGACCCAGTACTTC,CASSSPGQGNLPQETQYF
TRBV30,-,-,TRBJ1-6,TGTGCCTGGAGCGGACAGCAGAATTCACCCCTCCACTTT,CAWSGQQNSPLHF
TRBV18,TRBD2,-,TRBJ2-5,TGTGCCAGCTCACCAGGACTAGAAGAGACCCAGTACTTC,CASSPGLEETQYF
TRBV28,-,-,TRBJ1-2,TGTGCCAGCTCGATTAACTCTAACTATGGCTACACCTTC,CASSINSNYGYTF
TRBV2,-,-,TRBJ2-7,TGTGCCAGCAGTGATGAGGAGGCGAGGGAGCAGTACTTC,CASSDEEAREQYF
TRBV5-6,TRBD2,-,TRBJ2-5,TGTGCCAGCAGCTTTAGGCTAGCGGGGGGGCAAGAGACCCAGTACTTC,CASSFRLAGGQETQYF
TRBV14,-,-,TRBJ1-1,TGTGCCAGCAGCCCAAGATTGGAGGGCGAAGCTTTCTTT,CASSPRLEGEAFF
TRBV5-4,TRBD2,-,TRBJ2-1,TGTGCCAGCAGCAACAGACTAGCGGGGGCGTACAATGAGCAGTTCTTC,CASSNRLAGAYNEQFF
TRBV7-2,TRBD2,-,TRBJ2-3,TGTGCCAGCAGCTTGGTCCTCGGGGGAGGGCCCGCAGATACGCAGTATTTT,CASSLVLGGGPADTQYF
TRBV30,TRBD2,-,TRBJ2-3,TGTGCCTGGAGTGTACGGACTAGTCGGTCCACAGATACGCAGTATTTT,CAWSVRTSRSTDTQYF
TRBV19,-,-,TRBJ1-2,TGTGCCAGTAGCACTTCGGGTCTTGGCTACACCTTC,CASSTSGLGYTF
TRBV2,TRBD1,-,TRBJ1-2,TGTGCCAGCAGGCCGGGACAGGGGCATCCCCTTGGCTACACCTTC,CASRPGQGHPLGYTF
TRBV5-1,TRBD1,few,TRBJ1-2,TGCGCCAGCAGCCCGGGACAGGGGAACTATGGCTACACCTTC,CASSPGQGNYGYTF
TRBV7-9,-,few,TRBJ2-2,TGTGCCAGCAGCTTCAGATGGTCCCTGAATCTCGGGGAGCTGTTTTTT,CASSFRWSLNLGELFF
TRBV27,-,-,TRBJ1-5,TGTGCCAGCAGTTTATCGGGGGGAACTAATCAGCCCCAGCATTTT,CASSLSGGTNQPQHF
TRBV19,-,-,TRBJ2-7,TGTGCCAGCAAACAGGGATTCCCCGAGCAGTACTTC,CASKQGFPEQYF
TRBV19,TRBD1,-,TRBJ1-5,TGTGCCAGTAGCCGGGGACAGGGCAACTTCAATCAGCCCCAGCATTTT,CASSRGQGNFNQPQHF
TRBV2,-,-,TRBJ1-1,TGTGCCAGCAGTGCAGGACAGTACACTGAAGCTTTCTTT,CASSAGQYTEAFF
TRBV6-2/TRBV6-3,-,-,TRBJ2-3,TGTGCCAGCAGCCAATCCGGGACACTGCAGTATTTT,CASSQSGTLQYF
TRBV11-3,-,-,TRBJ2-7,TGTGCCAGCAGCCCATCAATCGAGGTCCACGAGCAGTACTTC,CASSPSIEVHEQYF
TRBV6-2/TRBV6-3,-,-,TRBJ2-7,TGTGCCAGCAGTTACAAGCACGGGGGACTCTACGAGCAGTACTTC,CASSYKHGGLYEQYF
TRBV7-7,-,-,TRBJ2-1,TGTGCTAGCAGCTTAGACAGGTACAATGAGCAGTTCTTC,CASSLDRYNEQFF
TRBV2,TRBD2,-,TRBJ2-1,TGTGCCAGCAGTGAGGGTGGACTAGCGGAGTCATACAATGAGCAGTTCTTC,CASSEGGLAESYNEQFF
TRBV27,TRBD2,-,TRBJ2-1,TGTGCCAGCAGTCCTCTCGGACTAGCGGGACGGGGAACCATAAGAGAGCAGTTCTTC,CASSPLGLAGRGTIREQFF